A selection of T cell receptor beta chains follows, all from one sample in a study of blood T cells in healthy people across ages. Each CDR3 protein gets one entry after TCRdb re-called the 5' RACE reads with MiXCR. The sample lists roughly 1.7 million distinct CDR3 sequences, 30% to 35% occurring once. The sequencing input was blood. The receptor set was obtained from a young woman in good health. CDR3s include the opening cysteine and the closing phenylalanine or tryptophan. The D gene is left open where the match is weak. Expanded clones get a size class; other rows say once, few or many, or leave the size out.

V	size	D	J	DNA	CDR3
TRBV11-2	few	NA	TRBJ2-1	TGTGCCAGCAGCACCATCCGGGGGCGTGAGCAGTTCTTC	CASSTIRGREQFF
TRBV6-1	NA	NA	TRBJ1-1	TGTGCCAGCAGTGTGGGTAAAATGAACACTGAAGCTTTCTTT	CASSVGKMNTEAFF
TRBV30	NA	NA	TRBJ1-1	TGTGCCTGGGACGGTCTGAACACTGAAGCTTTCTTT	CAWDGLNTEAFF
TRBV29-1	many	NA	TRBJ1-2	TGCAGCGTTGAATATGGCTACACCTTC	CSVEYGYTF
TRBV28	few	NA	TRBJ2-1	TGTGCCAGCAGGGCAACAGGGTCTGGGAATGAGCAGTTCTTC	CASRATGSGNEQFF
TRBV20-1	NA	NA	TRBJ2-5	TGCAGTGCTAGTGACAGACAGACACTCCATAAGACCCAGTACTTC	CSASDRQTLHKTQYF
TRBV5-1	NA	NA	TRBJ2-1	TGCGCCAGCAGCCCAGACTCCTCTTTCTCCTACAATGAGCAGTTCTTC	CASSPDSSFSYNEQFF
TRBV9	NA	NA	TRBJ2-7	TGTGCCAGCAGCGTTAATCAGGGGCCCCCCTACGAGCAGTACTTC	CASSVNQGPPYEQYF
TRBV11-2	few	TRBD2	TRBJ2-3	TGTGCCAGCAGCACGGGACTAGCGGTAAAAACAGATACGCAGTATTTT	CASSTGLAVKTDTQYF
TRBV27	NA	NA	TRBJ2-3	TGTGCCAGCAGTAACCCGGGGCGGGCGAAAAGCACAGATACGCAGTATTTT	CASSNPGRAKSTDTQYF
TRBV9	NA	NA	TRBJ1-4	TGTGCCAGCAGCGTCAGCGCTCCGGGTGAAACTAATGAAAAACTGTTTTTT	CASSVSAPGETNEKLFF
TRBV15	NA	NA	TRBJ1-5	TGTGCCACCAGCAGATTCGGGGGAACAGGGAACAATCAGCCCCAGCATTTT	CATSRFGGTGNNQPQHF
TRBV10-1	few	TRBD1	TRBJ2-7	TGCGCCAACATCGAGGACAGGGACTCCTACGAGCAGTACTTC	CANIEDRDSYEQYF
TRBV4-1	few	TRBD1	TRBJ2-1	TGCGCCACCAAGGGGGAAACAGGGGACAATGAGCAGTTCTTC	CATKGETGDNEQFF
TRBV12-3/TRBV12-4	NA	TRBD1	TRBJ1-5	TGTGCCAGCAGCCCTACAGGGGCGATGAATCAGCCCCAGCATTTT	CASSPTGAMNQPQHF
TRBV6-5	NA	NA	TRBJ1-2	TGTGCCAGCGGGCAGACTCCGGTCGATGGCTACACCTTC	CASGQTPVDGYTF
TRBV4-1	few	NA	TRBJ2-5	TGCGCCAGCAGCCAACCGACCGTGCCGATCGTGGAGACCCAGTACTTC	CASSQPTVPIVETQYF
TRBV20-1	few	NA	TRBJ2-7	TGCAGTGCTACGGGGATAAGATCTGGCTACGAGCAGTACTTC	CSATGIRSGYEQYF
TRBV18	NA	NA	TRBJ2-1	TGTGCCAGCTCCCATGGACTCAACAATGAGCAGTTCTTC	CASSHGLNNEQFF
TRBV20-1	NA	NA	TRBJ1-5	TGCAGTGCTAGAGATCCATTTTTCGGAGCCGAACAGGGCAATCAGCCCCAGCATTTT	CSARDPFFGAEQGNQPQHF
TRBV20-1	few	NA	TRBJ2-7	TGCAGTGCGCCAGGCGACAGATACGAGCAGTACTTC	CSAPGDRYEQYF
TRBV9	NA	NA	TRBJ2-1	TGTGCCAGCAGCGTAGTAGGGTACCCGTCCTACAATGAGCAGTTCTTC	CASSVVGYPSYNEQFF
TRBV20-1	NA	NA	TRBJ2-7	TGCAGTGCGGACCCGGGGTACGAGCAGTACTTC	CSADPGYEQYF
TRBV29-1	NA	NA	TRBJ1-2	TGCAGCGGTAGACTGAACTATGGCTACACCTTC	CSGRLNYGYTF
TRBV7-9	NA	NA	TRBJ1-2	TGTGCCAGCAGCTTAAGGCCCTCGAGGGCAGTACCTAACTATGGCTACACCTTC	CASSLRPSRAVPNYGYTF
TRBV7-9	NA	TRBD2	TRBJ2-3	TGTGCCAGCAGCTTATCACCGAAGGCGGGAGCTGCAGATACGCAGTATTTT	CASSLSPKAGAADTQYF
TRBV15	NA	TRBD2	TRBJ2-5	TGTGCCACCAGTCGAGCCCCCGGGAGGGAAGAGACCCAGTACTTC	CATSRAPGREETQYF
TRBV3-1	NA	TRBD2	TRBJ2-1	TGTGCCAGCAGCCAAGCCAAGGGGACTAGCGGGAGACATGAGCAGTTCTTC	CASSQAKGTSGRHEQFF
TRBV30	NA	NA	TRBJ1-2	TGTGCCTGTCTGGGAGCGAACTATGGCTACACCTTC	CACLGANYGYTF
TRBV14	few	TRBD1	TRBJ1-1	TGTGCCAGCAGCCCCGGACAGGTGCGGAGGAGATTTGAAGCTTTCTTT	CASSPGQVRRRFEAFF
TRBV5-1	NA	NA	TRBJ2-7	TGCGCCAGCAGCTTGGTGACCCCTGACCTGACGTACTTC	CASSLVTPDLTYF
TRBV5-6	few	TRBD2	TRBJ2-3	TGTGCCAGCACCCTAGGAGCGGGGCTTAGCACAGATACGCAGTATTTT	CASTLGAGLSTDTQYF
TRBV12-3/TRBV12-4	NA	NA	TRBJ1-6	TGTGCCAGCACCGGGGGCCGGAATTCACCCCTCCACTTT	CASTGGRNSPLHF
TRBV28	NA	TRBD1	TRBJ2-1	TGTGCCAGCAGACAACAGGGGCCAAGCTCCTACAATGAGCAGTTCTTC	CASRQQGPSSYNEQFF
TRBV7-3	many	TRBD1	TRBJ2-7	TGTGCCAGCAGTAGGACAGGGGGCGAGCAGTACTTC	CASSRTGGEQYF